Listed here are 7 T cell receptor beta chains from one sample, sequenced in a study of patients and donors after allogeneic stem cell transplantation. MiXCR was run by TCRdb on the RT-PCR reads, yielding one entry per CDR3 protein. The sample lists about 16,000 distinct CDR3 sequences, under 30% occurring once. Input material: blood, either unsorted or a sorted T cell fraction (not recorded which). Receptors were obtained from a human donor who was either an allogeneic HSCT recipient or a stem cell or donor lymphocyte infusion donor (not recorded which). It is not recorded whose cells these are; they may come from a transplant donor.

This clonotype was counted only a few times. V is TRBV12-3 or TRBV12-4 and J is TRBJ1-1; 9 bases align to TRBD1. J gave up 5 bases and V 6 bases, and 7 bases lay outside the gene matches. The CDR3 is 14 amino acids. DNA for the CDR3: TGTGCCAGCAGGAACAGGGGGCGGTTTACTGAAGCTTTCTTT. This encodes CASRNRGRFTEAFF.

The CDR3 DNA follows: TGTGCCATCACCAGGACAGGGCTGTACTACAATGAGCAGTTCTTC. Translating gives CAITRTGLYYNEQFF. The rearrangement uses TRBV10-3 and TRBJ2-1; 8 nucleotides line up with TRBD1. This CDR3 has 15 amino acids. Germline trimming cut 7 bases from V and 3 bases from J; bases unmatched to any gene: 8. Germline-derived CDR1 and CDR2 are ENHRY and SYGVKD.

This rearrangement joins TRBV12-3 or TRBV12-4 to TRBJ1-2; D gene ambiguous. The CDR3 sequence is 12 residues long. Trimming stripped 3 bases from V and 5 bases from J, with 7 bases between. CDR3 DNA sequence: TGTGCCAGCAGTTTTCCCGGGTATGGCTACACCTTC. This translates into CASSFPGYGYTF.

The chain uses TRBV6-1 and TRBJ1-6, with 8 bases that match TRBD1. This CDR3 has 14 residues. Germline V gene lookup returns CDR1 MNHNS and CDR2 SASEGT. V lost 3 bases, J lost 8 bases, and 3 bases stayed unmatched. In DNA, the CDR3 is TGTGCCAGCAGTGACCCGGGACAGGATTCACCCCTCCACTTT. It encodes CASSDPGQDSPLHF.

J is TRBJ1-4 and V is TRBV28; tentative D call: TRBD1 (6 bases). Deletions cut 4 bases from V and 11 bases from J, with 17 bases between. The germline gives CDR1 MDHEN, CDR2 SYDVKM. The CDR3 spans 14 residues. The CDR3 DNA follows: TGTGCCAGCAGTTCGAGACAGGCCCGGTGGAAACTGTTTTTT. Protein: CASSSRQARWKLFF.

This clonotype was recorded many times. J is TRBJ2-1 and V is TRBV29-1; 8 bases agree with TRBD1. The germline V gene has CDR1 SQVTM and CDR2 ANQGSEA. The CDR3 covers 10 residues. Trimming cost V 6 bases and J 14 bases; bases outside gene matches: 6. CDR3 in amino acids: CSVATGEEFF. CDR3 nucleotide sequence: TGCAGCGTGGCGACAGGGGAAGAGTTCTTC.

J is TRBJ1-5 and V is TRBV20-1, with D perhaps matching TRBD1 (6 bases). The V and J ends lost 5 bases and 5 bases respectively, with 13 bases between them. CDR1 is DFQATT and CDR2 is SNEGSKA in the germline V gene (reference sequence). CDR3 length: 13 residues. In DNA, the CDR3 is TGCAGTGCTCTGGACAGTCTGCATCAGCCCCAGCATTTT. It is translated as CSALDSLHQPQHF.